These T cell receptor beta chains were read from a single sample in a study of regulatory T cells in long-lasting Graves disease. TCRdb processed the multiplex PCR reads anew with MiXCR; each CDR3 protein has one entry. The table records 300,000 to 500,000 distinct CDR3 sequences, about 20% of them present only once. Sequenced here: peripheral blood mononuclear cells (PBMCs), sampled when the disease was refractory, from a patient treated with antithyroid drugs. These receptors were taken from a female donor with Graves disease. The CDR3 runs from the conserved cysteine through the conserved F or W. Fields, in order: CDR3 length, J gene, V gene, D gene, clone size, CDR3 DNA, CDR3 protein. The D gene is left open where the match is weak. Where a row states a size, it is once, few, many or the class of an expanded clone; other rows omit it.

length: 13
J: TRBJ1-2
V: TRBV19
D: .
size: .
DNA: TGTGCCAGTAGTGGGGCAGGGAACTATGGCTACACCTTC
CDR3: CASSGAGNYGYTF

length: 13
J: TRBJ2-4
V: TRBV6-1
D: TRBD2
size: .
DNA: TGTGCCAGCAACCCACCGGGGGGAAACATTCAGTACTTC
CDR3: CASNPPGGNIQYF

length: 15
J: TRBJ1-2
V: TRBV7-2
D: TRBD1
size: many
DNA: TGTGCCAGCAGCTTCGCTCAGGGGGGGCGGAATGGCTACACCTTC
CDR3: CASSFAQGGRNGYTF

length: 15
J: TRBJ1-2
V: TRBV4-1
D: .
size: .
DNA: TGCGCCAGCAGCCAAGATGGGGGGAACCTCTATGGCTACACCTTC
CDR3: CASSQDGGNLYGYTF

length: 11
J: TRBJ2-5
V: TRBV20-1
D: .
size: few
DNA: TGCAGTGCTAGAAAGCAAGAGACCCAGTACTTC
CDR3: CSARKQETQYF

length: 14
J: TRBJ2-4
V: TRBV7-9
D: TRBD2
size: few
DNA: TGTGCCAGCACCCGGGGGGGAGCGGGGAACATTCAGTACTTC
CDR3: CASTRGGAGNIQYF

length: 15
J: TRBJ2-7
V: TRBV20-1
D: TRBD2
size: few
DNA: TGCAGTGCTAGAGTACTAGCGGGTGGTATACACGAGCAGTACTTC
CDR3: CSARVLAGGIHEQYF

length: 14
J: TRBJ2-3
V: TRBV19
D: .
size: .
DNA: TGTGCCAGTAGTATGTTGCAGGGCACAGATACGCAGTATTTT
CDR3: CASSMLQGTDTQYF

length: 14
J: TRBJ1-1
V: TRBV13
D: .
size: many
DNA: TGTGCCAGCAGCTTGAGGGGCTTTCTATCTGAAGCTTTCTTT
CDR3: CASSLRGFLSEAFF

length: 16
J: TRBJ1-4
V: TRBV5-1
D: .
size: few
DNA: TGCGCCAGCAGCTTGGTGGGGGGCGGCTTTAATGAAAAACTGTTTTTT
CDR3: CASSLVGGGFNEKLFF

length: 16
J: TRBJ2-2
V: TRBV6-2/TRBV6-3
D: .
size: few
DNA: TGTGCCAGCAGTTACATTGGGTTCGGAAAAACCGGGGAGCTGTTTTTT
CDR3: CASSYIGFGKTGELFF

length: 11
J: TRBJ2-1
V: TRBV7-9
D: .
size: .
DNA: TGTGCCAGCGGGCGGTACAATGAGCAGTTCTTC
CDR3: CASGRYNEQFF

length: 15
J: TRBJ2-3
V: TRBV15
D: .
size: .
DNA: TGTGCCACCAGCTTCGGGGGAGGAAGCACAGATACGCAGTATTTT
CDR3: CATSFGGGSTDTQYF

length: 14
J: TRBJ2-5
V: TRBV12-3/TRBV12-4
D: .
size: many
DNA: TGTGCCAGCAGTCAAACAGGGATGCGAGAGACCCAGTACTTC
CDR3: CASSQTGMRETQYF

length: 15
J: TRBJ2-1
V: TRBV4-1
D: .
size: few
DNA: TGCGCCAGCAGCCATGGGCAGGGAGACTACAATGAGCAGTTCTTC
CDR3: CASSHGQGDYNEQFF

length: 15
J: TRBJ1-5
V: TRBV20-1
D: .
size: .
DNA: TGCAGTGCTAGAACCCCGGGACTTTCGGATCAGCCCCAGCATTTT
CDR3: CSARTPGLSDQPQHF

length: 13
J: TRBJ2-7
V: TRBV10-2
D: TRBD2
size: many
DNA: TGCGCCAGCACTCCGGCGGGGGCCTACGAGCAGTACTTC
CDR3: CASTPAGAYEQYF

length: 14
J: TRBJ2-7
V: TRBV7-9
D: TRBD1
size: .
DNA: TGTGCCAGCAGCCCTAGGGACAGGAGTAGGGAGCAGTACTTC
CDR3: CASSPRDRSREQYF

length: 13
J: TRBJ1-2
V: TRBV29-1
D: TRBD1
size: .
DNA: TGCAGCGTCAGGGGGGGAATTAACTATGGCTACACCTTC
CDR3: CSVRGGINYGYTF

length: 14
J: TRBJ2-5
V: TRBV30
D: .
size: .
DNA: TGTGCCTGGAGTGTACTCAGGGCTAAAGAGACCCAGTACTTC
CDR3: CAWSVLRAKETQYF

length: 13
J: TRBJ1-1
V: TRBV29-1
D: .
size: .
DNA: TGCAGCGTCGCCCGAGTCCTGAACACTGAAGCTTTCTTT
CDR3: CSVARVLNTEAFF

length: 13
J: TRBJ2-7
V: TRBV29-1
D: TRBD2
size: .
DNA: TGCAGCGTGGCTGTTAGCGGGCCGTGGGAGCAGTACTTC
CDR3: CSVAVSGPWEQYF

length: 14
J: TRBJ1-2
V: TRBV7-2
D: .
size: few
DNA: TGTGCCAGCAGCTTAGTGTCAGCATACTATGGCTACACCTTC
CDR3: CASSLVSAYYGYTF

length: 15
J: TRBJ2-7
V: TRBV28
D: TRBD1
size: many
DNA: TGTGCCAGCAGCTTAGTGGGACAGGGGTCCTACGAGCAGTACTTC
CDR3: CASSLVGQGSYEQYF

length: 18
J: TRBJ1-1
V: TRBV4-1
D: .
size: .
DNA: TGCGCCAGCAGCCAAGACAGAGATGCAGGGCAAATGAACACTGAAGCTTTCTTT
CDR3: CASSQDRDAGQMNTEAFF

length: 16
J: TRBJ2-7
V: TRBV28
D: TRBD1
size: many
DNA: TGTGCCAGCAGTTTTTTCGCGGGACAGGGTTTGGACGAGCAGTACTTC
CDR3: CASSFFAGQGLDEQYF

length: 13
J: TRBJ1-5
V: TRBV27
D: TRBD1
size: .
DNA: TGTGCCAGCAGCGGACAGGGTCATCAGCCCCAGCATTTT
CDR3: CASSGQGHQPQHF

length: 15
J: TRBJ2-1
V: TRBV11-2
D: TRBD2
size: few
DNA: TGTGCCAGCAGCCCGCCGGGACTAGCGGGAAGTGAGCAGTTCTTC
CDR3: CASSPPGLAGSEQFF

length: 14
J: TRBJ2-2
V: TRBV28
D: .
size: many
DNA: TGTGCCAGCAGCTTAGGAGGGGGCACCGGGGAGCTGTTTTTT
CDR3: CASSLGGGTGELFF

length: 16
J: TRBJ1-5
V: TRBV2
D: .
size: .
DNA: TGTGCCAGCAGTGAAGTCGGGGCAGATAAAGATCAGCCCCAGCATTTT
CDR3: CASSEVGADKDQPQHF

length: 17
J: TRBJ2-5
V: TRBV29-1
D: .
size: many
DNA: TGCAGCGTTACCCTCACGGGGACCCGGAACCTTCTGGAGACCCAGTACTTC
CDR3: CSVTLTGTRNLLETQYF

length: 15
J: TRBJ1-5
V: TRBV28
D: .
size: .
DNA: TGTGCCAGCAGGTCCGAGGGGGAGTTGATTCGGCCCCAGCATTTT
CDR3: CASRSEGELIRPQHF

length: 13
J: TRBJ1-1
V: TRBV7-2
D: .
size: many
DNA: TGTGCCAGCAGCCCGGGAGTCCTCACTGAAGCTTTCTTT
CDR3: CASSPGVLTEAFF

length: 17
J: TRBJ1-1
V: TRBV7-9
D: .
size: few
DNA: TGTGCCAGCAGCTCAACCACAACAGGGACGATAGGCACTGAAGCTTTCTTT
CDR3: CASSSTTTGTIGTEAFF

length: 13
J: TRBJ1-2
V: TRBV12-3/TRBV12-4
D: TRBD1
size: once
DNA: TGTGCCAGCAGTAGTCCCGGGACAGATGGCTACACCTTC
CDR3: CASSSPGTDGYTF

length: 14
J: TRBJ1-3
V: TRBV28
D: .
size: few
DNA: TGTGCCAGCAGTTTGGATGACCACGGAAACACCATATATTTT
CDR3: CASSLDDHGNTIYF

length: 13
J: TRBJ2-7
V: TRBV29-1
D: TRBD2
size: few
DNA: TGCAGCGTTGCGGAAGCGGGGGCCTACGAGCAGTACTTC
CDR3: CSVAEAGAYEQYF

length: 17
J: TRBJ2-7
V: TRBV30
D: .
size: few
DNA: TGTGCCTGGAGTTCAAACCTTAGACAGGCCCGCTCCTACGAGCAGTACTTC
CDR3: CAWSSNLRQARSYEQYF

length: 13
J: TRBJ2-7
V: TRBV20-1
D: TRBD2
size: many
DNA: TGCAGTGCCCCCGGGACTAGAACCTACGAGCAGTACTTC
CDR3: CSAPGTRTYEQYF

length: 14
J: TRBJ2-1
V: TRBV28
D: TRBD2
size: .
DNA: TGTGCCAGCAAACTAGCGGGAGCCCCCAATGAGCAGTTCTTC
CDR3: CASKLAGAPNEQFF

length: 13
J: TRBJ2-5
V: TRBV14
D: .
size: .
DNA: TGTGCCAGCAGCCTTCTGGACGGGGGGACCCAGTACTTC
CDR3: CASSLLDGGTQYF

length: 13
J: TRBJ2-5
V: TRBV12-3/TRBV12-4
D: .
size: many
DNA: TGTGCCAGCAGTTTAAGACTAGGAGAGACCCAGTACTTC
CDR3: CASSLRLGETQYF

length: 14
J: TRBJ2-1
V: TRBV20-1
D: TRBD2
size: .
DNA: TGCAGTGCTAGAGCTCTAGCGGGCCTTAATGAGCAGTTCTTC
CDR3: CSARALAGLNEQFF

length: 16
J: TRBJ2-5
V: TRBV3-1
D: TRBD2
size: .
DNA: TGTGCCAGCAGCCCTATCTTTACAGCGGGAGAGGAGACCCAGTACTTC
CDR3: CASSPIFTAGEETQYF

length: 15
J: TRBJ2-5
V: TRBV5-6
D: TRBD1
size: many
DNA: TGTGCCAGCAACCGGAGGACAGGGGTTCAAGAGACCCAGTACTTC
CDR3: CASNRRTGVQETQYF

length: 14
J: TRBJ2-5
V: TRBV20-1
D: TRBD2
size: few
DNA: TGCAGTGCTAGAGAGGGAGGGTCCCAAGAGACCCAGTACTTC
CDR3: CSAREGGSQETQYF

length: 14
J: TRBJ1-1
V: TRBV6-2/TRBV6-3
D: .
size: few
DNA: TGTGCCAGCAGTTACTCGATTAAGAACACTGAAGCTTTCTTT
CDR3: CASSYSIKNTEAFF

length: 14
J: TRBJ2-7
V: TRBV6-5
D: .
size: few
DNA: TGTGCCAGCGGTTTAACTAGATTAACCTACGAGCAGTACTTC
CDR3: CASGLTRLTYEQYF

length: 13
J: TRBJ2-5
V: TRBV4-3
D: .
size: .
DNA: TGCGCCAGCAGCCCCACTGACTGGGAGACCCAGTACTTC
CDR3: CASSPTDWETQYF

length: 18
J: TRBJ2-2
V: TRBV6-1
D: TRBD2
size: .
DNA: TGTGCCAGCAGTGAAAAGGGAGGACTAGCGGATGCCACCGGGGAGCTGTTTTTT
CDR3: CASSEKGGLADATGELFF

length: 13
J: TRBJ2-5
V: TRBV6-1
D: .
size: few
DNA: TGTGCCAGCAGACAGGATGCTCAAGAGACCCAGTACTTC
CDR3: CASRQDAQETQYF

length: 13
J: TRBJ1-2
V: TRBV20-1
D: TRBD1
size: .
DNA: TGCAGTGCTAGACAGGGGGCGCGCTATGGCTACACCTTC
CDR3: CSARQGARYGYTF

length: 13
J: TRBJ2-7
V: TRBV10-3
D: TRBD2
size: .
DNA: TGTGCCATGAGTGGTAGCGGGGGCTACGAGCAGTACTTC
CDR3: CAMSGSGGYEQYF

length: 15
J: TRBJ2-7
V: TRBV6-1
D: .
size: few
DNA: TGTGCCAGCGGTGCCACGGGCCTTCTCTCTGACGAGCAGTACTTC
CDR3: CASGATGLLSDEQYF

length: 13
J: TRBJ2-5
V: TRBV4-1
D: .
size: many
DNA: TGCGCCAGCAGCCAAGATGGTAGAGAGACCCAGTACTTC
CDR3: CASSQDGRETQYF

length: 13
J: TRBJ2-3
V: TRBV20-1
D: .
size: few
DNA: TGCAGTGCTAGAGTAGAGCCCCGGGATACGCAGTATTTT
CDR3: CSARVEPRDTQYF

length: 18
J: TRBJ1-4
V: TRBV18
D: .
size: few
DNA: TGTGCCAGCTCACTGGGGCGTGCCGTGGACATTCGACCTGGAAAACTGTTTTTT
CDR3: CASSLGRAVDIRPGKLFF

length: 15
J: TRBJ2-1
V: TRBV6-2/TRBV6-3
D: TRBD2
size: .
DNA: TGTGCCAGCAGCGTGACTAGCGGGAGGGGTATCGAGCAGTTCTTC
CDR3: CASSVTSGRGIEQFF

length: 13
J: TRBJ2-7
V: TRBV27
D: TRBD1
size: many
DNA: TGTGCCAGCAGTTTCACAGGGGGCTACGAGCAGTACTTC
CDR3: CASSFTGGYEQYF

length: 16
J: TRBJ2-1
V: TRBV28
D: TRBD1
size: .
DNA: TGTGCCAGCAGTTTGGGACCCACGGGACAGAGGAATGAGCAGTTCTTC
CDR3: CASSLGPTGQRNEQFF